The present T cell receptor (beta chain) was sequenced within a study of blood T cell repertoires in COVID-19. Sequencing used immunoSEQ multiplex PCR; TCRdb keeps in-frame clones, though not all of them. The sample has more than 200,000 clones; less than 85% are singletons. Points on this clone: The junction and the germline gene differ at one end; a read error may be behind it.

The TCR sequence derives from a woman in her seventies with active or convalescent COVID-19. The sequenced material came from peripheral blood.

The CDR3 nucleotides read TGTGCCAGTAGGATAGGCGGGAGTCTATTCTATGGCTACACCTTC. This translates into CASRIGGSLFYGYTF. V and J are TRBV19 and TRBJ1-2; D unclear. The CDR3 sequence is 15 residues long. Per germline, CDR1 LNHDA and CDR2 SQIVND (reference sequence).